This T cell receptor beta chain stems from a study of blood T cell repertoires in COVID-19. Study context: T cells, B-cell-depleted T cells, or PBMCs supplied cDNA or gDNA.

Participants' own reports of clinical history determined their cohort assignment. Exposed enrollees had met someone with a PCR-confirmed or clinician-diagnosed COVID-19 case at some point within the 2 weeks before study entry. Per germline, CDR1 SGHTA and CDR2 FQGNSA. CDR3 size: 13 residues. V lost 2 bases to trimming and J lost 5 bases, with 9 bases between them. Original data processing: Estimation of nucleated cell counts was performed using reference gene primer amplification. Generated by immunoSEQ multiplex PCR, the TCRdb table keeps only in-frame clones and is missing some. V and J calls and clone size come straight from that table; D and trimming were deduced from the DNA. The sample carries 220,000 or so clones, more than 80% recorded once.

The receptor was derived from a man aged 50 to 59 who had been exposed to COVID-19. Material for sequencing was PBMCs or T cells enriched from blood (not recorded which). The rearrangement joins TRBV7-2 to TRBJ2-5; D gene ambiguous. CDR3 residues: CASSLNPQETQYF. CDR3 nucleotides: TGTGCCAGCAGCTTAAACCCTCAGGAGACCCAGTACTTC.